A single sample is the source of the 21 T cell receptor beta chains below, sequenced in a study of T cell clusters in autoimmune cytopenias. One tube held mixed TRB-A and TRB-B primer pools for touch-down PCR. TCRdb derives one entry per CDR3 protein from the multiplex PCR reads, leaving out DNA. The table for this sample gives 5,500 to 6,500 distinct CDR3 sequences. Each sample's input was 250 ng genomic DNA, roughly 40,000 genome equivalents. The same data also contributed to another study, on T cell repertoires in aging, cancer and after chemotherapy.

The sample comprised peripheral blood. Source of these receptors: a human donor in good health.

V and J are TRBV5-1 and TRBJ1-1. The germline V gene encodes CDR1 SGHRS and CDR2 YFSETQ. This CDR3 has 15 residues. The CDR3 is CASSKEAELNTEAFF.

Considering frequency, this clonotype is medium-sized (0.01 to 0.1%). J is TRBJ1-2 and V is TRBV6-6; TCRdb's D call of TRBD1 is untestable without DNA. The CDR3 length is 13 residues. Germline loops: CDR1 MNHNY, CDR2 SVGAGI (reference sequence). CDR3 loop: CASSADRTYGYTF.

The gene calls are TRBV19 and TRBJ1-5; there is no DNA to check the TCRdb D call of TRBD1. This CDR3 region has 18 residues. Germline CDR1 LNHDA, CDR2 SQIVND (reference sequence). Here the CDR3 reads CASSIRIGARTANQPQHF.

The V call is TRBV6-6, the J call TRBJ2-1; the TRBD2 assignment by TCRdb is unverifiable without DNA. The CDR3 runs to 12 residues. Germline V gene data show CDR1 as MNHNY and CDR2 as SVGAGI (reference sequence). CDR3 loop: CASRGSGGEQFF.

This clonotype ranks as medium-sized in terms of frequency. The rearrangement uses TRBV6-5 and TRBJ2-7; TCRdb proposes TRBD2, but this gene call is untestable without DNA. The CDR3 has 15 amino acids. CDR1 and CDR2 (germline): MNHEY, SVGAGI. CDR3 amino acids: CASSQREAASYEQYF.

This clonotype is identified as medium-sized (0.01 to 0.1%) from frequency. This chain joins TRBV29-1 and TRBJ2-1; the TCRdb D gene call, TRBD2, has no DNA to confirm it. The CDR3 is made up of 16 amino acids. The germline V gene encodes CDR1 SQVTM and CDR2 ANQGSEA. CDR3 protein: CSAGLAGVGVDNEQFF.

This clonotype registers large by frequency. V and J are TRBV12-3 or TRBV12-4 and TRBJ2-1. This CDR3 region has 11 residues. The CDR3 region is CASILSNEQFF.

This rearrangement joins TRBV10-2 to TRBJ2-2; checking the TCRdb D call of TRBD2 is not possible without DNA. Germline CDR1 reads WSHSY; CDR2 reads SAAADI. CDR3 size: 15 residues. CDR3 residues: CASSASGSPTGELFF.

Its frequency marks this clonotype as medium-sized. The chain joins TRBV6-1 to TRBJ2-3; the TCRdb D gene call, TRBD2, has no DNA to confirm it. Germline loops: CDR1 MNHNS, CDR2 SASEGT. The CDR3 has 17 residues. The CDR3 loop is CASSYAGRHSSTDTQYF.

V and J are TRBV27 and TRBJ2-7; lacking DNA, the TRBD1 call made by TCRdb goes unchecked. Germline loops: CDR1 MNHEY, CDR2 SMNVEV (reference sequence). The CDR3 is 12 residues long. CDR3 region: CASSSDRRVVYF.

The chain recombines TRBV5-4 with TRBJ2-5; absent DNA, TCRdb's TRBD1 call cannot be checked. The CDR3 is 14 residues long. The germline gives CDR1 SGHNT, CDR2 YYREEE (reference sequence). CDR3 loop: CASSPGQGEETQYF.

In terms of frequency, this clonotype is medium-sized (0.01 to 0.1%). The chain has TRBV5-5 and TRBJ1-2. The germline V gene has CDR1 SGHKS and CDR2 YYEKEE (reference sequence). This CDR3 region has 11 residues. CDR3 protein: CASLLDYGYTF.

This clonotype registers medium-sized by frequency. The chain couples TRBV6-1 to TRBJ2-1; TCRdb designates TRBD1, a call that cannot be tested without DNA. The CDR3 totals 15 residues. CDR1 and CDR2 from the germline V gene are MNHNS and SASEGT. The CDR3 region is CASSEVGGSANEQFF.

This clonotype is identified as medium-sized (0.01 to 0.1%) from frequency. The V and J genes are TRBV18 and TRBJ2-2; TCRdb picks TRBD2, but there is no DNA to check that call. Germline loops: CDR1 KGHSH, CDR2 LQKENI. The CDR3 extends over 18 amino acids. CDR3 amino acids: CASSPPGLAGGLTGELFF.

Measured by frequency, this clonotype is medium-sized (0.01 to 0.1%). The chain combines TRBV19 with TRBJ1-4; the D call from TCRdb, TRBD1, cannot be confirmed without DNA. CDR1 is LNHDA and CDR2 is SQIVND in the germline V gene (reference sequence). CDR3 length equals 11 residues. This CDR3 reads CACEGGEKLFF.

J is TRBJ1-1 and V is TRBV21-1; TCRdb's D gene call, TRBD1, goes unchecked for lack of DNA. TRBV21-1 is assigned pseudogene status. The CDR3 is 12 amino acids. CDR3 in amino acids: CASSKRQNEAFF.

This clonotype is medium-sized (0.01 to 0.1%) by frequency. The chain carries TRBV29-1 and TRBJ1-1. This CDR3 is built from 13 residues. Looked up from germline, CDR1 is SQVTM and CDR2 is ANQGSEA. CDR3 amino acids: CSSMGLGNTEAFF.

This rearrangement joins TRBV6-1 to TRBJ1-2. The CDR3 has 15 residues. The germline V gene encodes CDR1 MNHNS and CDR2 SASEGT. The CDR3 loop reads CASSPSDGELYGYTF.

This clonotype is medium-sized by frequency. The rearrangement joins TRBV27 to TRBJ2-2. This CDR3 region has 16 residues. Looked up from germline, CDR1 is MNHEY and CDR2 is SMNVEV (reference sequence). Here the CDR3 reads CASSLYSPRYTGELFF.

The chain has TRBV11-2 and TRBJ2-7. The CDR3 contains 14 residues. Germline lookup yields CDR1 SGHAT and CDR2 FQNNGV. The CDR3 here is CASSLEDGPYEQYF.

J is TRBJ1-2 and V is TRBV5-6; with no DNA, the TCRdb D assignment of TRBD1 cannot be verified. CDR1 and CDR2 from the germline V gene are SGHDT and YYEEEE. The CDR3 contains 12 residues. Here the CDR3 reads CASPGTDDGYTF.